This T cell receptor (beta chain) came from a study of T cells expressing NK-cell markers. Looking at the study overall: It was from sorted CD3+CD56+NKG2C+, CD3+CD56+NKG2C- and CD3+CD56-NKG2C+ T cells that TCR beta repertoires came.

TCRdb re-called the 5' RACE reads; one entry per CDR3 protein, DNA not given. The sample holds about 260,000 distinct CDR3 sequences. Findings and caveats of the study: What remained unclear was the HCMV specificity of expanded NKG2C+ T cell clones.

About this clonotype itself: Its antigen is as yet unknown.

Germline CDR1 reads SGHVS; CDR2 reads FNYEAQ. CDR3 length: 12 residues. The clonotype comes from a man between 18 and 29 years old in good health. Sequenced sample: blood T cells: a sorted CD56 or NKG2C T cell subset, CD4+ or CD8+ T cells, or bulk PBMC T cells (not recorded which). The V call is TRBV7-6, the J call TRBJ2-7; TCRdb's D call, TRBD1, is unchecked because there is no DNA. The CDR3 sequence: CASSFSGEEQYF.